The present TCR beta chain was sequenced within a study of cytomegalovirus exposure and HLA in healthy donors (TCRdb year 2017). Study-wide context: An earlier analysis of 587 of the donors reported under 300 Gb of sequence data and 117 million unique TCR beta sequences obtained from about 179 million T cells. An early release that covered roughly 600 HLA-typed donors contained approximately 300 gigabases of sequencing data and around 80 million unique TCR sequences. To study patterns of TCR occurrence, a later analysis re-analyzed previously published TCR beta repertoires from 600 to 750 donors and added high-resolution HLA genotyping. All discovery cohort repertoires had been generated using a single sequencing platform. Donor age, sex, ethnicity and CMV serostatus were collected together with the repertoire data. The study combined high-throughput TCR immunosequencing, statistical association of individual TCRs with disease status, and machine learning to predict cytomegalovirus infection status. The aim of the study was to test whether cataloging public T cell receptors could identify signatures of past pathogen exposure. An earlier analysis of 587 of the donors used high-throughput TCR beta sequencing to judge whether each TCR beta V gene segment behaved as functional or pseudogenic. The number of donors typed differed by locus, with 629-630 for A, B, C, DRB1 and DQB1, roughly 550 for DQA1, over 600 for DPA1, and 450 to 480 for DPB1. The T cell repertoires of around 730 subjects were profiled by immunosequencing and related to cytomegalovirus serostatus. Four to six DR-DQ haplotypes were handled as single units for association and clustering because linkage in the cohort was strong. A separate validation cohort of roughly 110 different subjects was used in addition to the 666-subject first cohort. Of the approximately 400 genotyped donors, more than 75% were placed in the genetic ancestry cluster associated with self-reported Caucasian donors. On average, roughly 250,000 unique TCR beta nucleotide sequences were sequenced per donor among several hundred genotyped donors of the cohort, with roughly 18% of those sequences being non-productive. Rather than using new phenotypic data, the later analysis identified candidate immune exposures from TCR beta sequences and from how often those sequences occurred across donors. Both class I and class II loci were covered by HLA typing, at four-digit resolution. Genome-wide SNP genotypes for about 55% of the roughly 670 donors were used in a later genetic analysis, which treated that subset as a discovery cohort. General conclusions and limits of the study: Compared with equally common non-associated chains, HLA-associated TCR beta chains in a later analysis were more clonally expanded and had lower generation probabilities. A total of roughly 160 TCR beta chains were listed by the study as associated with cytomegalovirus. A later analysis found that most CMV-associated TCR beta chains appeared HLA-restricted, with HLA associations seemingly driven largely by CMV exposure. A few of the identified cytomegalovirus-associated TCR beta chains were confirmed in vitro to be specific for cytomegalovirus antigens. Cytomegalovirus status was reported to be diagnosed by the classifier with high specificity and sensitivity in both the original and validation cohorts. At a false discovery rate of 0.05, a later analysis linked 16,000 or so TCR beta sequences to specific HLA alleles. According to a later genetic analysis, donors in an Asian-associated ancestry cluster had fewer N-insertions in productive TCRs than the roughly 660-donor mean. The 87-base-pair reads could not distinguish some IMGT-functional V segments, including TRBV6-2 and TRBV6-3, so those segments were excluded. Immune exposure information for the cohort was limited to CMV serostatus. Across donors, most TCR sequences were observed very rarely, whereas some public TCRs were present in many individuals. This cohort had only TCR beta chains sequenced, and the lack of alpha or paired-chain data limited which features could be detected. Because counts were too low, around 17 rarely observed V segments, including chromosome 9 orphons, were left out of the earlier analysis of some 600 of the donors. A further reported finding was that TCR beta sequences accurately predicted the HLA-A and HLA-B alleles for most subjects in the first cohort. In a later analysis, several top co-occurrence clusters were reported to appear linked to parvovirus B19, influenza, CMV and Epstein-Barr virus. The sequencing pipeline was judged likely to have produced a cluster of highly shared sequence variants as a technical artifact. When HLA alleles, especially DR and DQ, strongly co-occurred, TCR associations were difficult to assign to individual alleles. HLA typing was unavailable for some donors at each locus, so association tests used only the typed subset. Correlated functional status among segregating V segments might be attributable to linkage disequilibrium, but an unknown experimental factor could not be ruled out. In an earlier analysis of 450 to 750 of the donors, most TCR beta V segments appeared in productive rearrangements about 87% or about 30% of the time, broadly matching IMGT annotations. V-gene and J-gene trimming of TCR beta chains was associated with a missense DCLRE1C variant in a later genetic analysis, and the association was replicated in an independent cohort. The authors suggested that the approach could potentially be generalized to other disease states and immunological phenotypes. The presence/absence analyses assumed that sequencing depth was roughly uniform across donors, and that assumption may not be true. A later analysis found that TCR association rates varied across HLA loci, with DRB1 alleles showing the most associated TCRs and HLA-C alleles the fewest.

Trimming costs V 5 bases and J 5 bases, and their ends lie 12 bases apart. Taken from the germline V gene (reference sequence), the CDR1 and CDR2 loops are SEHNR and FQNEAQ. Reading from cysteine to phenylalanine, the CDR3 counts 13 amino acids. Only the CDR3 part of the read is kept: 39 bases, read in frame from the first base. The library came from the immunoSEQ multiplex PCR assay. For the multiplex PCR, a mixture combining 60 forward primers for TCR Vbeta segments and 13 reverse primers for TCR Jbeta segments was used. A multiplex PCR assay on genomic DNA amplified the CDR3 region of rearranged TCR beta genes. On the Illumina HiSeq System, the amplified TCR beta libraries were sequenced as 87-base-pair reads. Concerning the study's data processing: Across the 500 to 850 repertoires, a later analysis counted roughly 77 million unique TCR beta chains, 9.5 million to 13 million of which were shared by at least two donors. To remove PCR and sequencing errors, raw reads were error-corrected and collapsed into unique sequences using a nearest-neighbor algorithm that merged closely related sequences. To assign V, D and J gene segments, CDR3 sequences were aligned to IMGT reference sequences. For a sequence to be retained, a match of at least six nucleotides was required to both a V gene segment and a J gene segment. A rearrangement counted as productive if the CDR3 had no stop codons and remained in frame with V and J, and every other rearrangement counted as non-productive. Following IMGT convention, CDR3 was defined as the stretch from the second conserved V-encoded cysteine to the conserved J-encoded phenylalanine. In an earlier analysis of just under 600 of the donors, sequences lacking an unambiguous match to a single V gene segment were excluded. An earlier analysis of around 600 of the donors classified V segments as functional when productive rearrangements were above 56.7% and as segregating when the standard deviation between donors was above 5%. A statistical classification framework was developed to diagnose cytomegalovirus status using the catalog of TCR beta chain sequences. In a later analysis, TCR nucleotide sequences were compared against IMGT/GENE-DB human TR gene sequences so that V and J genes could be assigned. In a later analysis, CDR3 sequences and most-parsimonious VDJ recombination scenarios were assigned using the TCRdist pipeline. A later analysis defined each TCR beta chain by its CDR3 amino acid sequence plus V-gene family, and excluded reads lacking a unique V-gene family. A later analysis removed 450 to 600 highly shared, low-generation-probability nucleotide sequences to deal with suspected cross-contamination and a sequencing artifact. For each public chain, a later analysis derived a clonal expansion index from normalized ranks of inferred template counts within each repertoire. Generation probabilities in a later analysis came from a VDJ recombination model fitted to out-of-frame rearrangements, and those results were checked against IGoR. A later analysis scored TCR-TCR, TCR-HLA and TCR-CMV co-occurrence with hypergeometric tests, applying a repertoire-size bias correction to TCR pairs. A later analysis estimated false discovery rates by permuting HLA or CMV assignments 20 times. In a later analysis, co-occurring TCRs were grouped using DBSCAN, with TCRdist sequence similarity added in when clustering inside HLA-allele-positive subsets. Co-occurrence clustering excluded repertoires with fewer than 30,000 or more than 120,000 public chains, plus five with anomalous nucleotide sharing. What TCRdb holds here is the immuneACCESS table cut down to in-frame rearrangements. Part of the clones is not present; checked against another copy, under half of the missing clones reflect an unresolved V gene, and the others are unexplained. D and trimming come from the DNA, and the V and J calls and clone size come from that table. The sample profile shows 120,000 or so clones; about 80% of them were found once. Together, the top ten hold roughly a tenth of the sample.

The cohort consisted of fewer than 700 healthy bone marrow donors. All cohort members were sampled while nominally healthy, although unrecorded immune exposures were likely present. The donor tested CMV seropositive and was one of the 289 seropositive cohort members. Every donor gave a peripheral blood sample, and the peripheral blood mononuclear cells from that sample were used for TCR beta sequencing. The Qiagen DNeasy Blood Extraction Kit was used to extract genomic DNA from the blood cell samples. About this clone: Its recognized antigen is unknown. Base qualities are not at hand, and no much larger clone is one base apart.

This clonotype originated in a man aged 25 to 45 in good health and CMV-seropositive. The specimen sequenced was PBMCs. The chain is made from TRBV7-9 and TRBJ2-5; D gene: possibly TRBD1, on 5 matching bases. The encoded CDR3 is CASSTQGTETQYF. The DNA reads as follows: TGTGCCAGCAGCACCCAGGGAACGGAGACCCAGTACTTC.